This TCR beta chain was retrieved from a study of cytomegalovirus exposure and HLA in healthy donors. Study findings and constraints: The sole available immune exposure information was CMV serostatus. Further analysis was carried out later, and it showed several of the most significant clusters appearing linked to common viral pathogens.

Concerning this clone: Its antigen is unidentified.

CDR1 MGHDK and CDR2 SYGVNS come from the germline V gene. The junction had 2 bases not matched to a gene; V was cut back by 4 bases and J by 7 bases. The CDR3 loop spans 13 amino acids. Regarding donors, all were healthy bone marrow donors. In the PCR, 60 Vbeta and 13 Jbeta primers were used. The table came from immunoSEQ multiplex PCR; TCRdb's copy has only in-frame clones and leaves some out. The table shows roughly 190,000 clones, with 83% occurring only once. The material sequenced was PBMCs. This clonotype originated in a man in his forties in good health and CMV-seropositive. This chain joins TRBV25-1 and TRBJ1-4, with 8 bases identical to TRBD1. CDR3 coding DNA: TGTGCCAGCAGTGGACAGGGGAGTGAAAAACTGTTTTTT. Encoded protein: CASSGQGSEKLFF.